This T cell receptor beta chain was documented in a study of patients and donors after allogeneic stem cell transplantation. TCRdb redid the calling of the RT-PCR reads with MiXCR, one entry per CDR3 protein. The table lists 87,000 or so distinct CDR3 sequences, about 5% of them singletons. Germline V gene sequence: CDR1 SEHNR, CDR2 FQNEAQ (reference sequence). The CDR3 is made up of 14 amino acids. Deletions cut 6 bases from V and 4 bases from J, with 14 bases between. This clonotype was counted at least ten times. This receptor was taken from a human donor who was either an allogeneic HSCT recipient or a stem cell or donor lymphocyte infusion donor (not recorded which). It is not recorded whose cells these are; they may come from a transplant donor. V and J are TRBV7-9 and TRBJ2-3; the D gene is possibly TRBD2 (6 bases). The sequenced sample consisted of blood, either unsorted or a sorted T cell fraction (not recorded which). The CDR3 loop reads CASSPTSRADTQYF. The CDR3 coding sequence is TGTGCCAGCAGTCCAACTAGCCGCGCAGATACGCAGTATTTT.